This paragraph covers one TCR beta chain sequence. Antigen specificity is unknown. The data originate from a study of immune cell composition in non-small cell lung cancer. CDR1 LGHNA and CDR2 YSLEER come from the germline V gene. The CDR3 runs to 17 residues. V gave up 0 bases and J gave up 1 base, with 12 bases separating them. Study-wide findings and caveats: Squamous carcinomas (approximately 75%) more often had tumour-associated clones >0.5% than adenocarcinomas (33%).

TCRdb's table, derived via immunoSEQ multiplex PCR, lists solely in-frame clones and lacks some. This table holds 7,300 or so clones, roughly three quarters found once. The receptor was isolated from a human donor with non-small cell lung cancer. This rearrangement joins TRBV4-3 to TRBJ2-2; D not certain. What was sequenced was lung tumor tissue. CDR3 sequence reads: CASSQDIRAMNTGELFF. CDR3 bases: TGCGCCAGCAGCCAAGATATAAGGGCTATGAACACCGGGGAGCTGTTTTTT.